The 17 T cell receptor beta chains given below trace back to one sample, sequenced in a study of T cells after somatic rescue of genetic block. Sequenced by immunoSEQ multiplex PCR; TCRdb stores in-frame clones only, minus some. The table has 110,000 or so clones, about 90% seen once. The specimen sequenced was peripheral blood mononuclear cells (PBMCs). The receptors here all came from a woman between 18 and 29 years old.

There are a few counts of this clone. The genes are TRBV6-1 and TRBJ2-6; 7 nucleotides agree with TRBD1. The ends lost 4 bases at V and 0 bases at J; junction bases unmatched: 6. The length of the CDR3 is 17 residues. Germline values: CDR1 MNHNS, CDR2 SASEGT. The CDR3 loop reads CASSGRDSISGANVLTF. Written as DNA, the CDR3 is TGTGCCAGCAGTGGCCGGGACAGCATCTCTGGGGCCAACGTCCTGACTTTC.

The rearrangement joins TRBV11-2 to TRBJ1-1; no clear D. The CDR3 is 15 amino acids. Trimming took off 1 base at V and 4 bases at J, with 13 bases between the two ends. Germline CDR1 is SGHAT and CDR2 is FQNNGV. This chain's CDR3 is CASSLVTVLATEAFF. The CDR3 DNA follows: TGTGCCAGCAGCTTAGTGACGGTTTTAGCCACTGAAGCTTTCTTT.

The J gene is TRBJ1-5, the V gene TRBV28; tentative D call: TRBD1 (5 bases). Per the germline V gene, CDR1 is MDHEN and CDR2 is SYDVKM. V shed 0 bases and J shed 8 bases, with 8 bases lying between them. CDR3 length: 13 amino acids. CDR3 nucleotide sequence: TGTGCCAGCAGTTTATGGTCGGGGGAGCCCCAGCATTTT. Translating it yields CASSLWSGEPQHF.

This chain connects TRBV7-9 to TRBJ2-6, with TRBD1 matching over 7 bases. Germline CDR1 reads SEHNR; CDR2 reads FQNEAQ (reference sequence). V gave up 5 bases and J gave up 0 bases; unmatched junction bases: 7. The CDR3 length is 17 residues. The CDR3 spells CASSPRTGLSGANVLTF. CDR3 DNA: TGTGCCAGCAGCCCGCGGACAGGCCTCTCTGGGGCCAACGTCCTGACTTTC.

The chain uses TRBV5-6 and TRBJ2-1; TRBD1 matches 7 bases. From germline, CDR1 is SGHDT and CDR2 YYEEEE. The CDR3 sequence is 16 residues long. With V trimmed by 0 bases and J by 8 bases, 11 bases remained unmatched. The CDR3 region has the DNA TGTGCCAGCAGCTTGGACGGACAGGTAAATCGGGATGAGCAGTTCTTC. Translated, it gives CASSLDGQVNRDEQFF.

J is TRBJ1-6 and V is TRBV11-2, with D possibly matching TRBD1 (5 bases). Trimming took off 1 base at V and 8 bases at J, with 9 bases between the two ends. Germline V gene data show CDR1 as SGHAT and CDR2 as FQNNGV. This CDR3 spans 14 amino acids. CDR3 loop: CASSLAGSHSPLHF. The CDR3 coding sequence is TGTGCCAGCAGCTTAGCAGGGAGTCATTCACCCCTCCACTTT. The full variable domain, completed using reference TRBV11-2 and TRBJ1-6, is EAGVAQSPRYKIIEKRQSVAFWCNPISGHATLYWYQQILGQGPKLLIQFQNNGVVDDSQLPKDRFSAERLKGVDSTLKIQPAKLEDSAVYLCASSLAGSHSPLHFGNGTRLTVT.

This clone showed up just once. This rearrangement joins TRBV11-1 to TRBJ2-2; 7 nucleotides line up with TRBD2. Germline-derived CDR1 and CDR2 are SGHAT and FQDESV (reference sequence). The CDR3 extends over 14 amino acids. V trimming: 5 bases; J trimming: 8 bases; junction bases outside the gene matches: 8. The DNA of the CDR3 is TGTGCCAGCAGCCAGAGCGGGATGGGGGGGGAGCTGTTTTTT. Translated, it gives CASSQSGMGGELFF.

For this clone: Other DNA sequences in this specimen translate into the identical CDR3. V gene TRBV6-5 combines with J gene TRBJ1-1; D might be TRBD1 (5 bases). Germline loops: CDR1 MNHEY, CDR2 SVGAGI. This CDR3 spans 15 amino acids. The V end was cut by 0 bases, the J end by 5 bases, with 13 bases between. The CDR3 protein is CASSYSGRRGTEAFF. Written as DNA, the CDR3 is TGTGCCAGCAGTTACTCAGGGAGGAGGGGTACTGAAGCTTTCTTT.

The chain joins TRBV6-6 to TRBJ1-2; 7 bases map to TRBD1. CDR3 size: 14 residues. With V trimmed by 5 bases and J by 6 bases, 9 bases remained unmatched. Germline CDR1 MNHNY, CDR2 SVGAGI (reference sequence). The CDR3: CASSENRGRDGYTF. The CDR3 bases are TGTGCCAGCAGTGAGAACAGGGGTAGGGATGGCTACACCTTC.

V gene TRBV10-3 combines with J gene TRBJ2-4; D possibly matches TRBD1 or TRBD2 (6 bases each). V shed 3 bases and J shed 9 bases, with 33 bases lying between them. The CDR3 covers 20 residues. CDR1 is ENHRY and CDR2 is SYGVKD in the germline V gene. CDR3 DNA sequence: TGTGCCATCAGTGACTTGGAGGGTCACGGAGGGCTGAGGAAAGGGGGCATTCAGTACTTC. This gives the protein CAISDLEGHGGLRKGGIQYF.

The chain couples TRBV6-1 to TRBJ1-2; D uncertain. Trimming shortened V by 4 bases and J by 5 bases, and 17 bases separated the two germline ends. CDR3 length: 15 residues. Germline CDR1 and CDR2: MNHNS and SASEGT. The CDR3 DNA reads TGTGCCAGCAGTGGTAGGTCTCGTGGGGAATATGGCTACACCTTC. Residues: CASSGRSRGEYGYTF.

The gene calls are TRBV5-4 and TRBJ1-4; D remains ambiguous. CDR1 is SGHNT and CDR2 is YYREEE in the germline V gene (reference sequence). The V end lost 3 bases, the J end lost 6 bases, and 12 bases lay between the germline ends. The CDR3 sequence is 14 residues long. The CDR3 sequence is CASSSRARDEKLFF. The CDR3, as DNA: TGTGCCAGCAGCTCTAGGGCCCGTGATGAAAAACTGTTTTTT. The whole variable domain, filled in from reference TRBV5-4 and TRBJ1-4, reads ETGVTQSPTHLIKTRGQQVTLRCSSQSGHNTVSWYQQALGQGPQFIFQYYREEENGRGNFPPRFSGLQFPNYSSELNVNALELDDSALYLCASSSRARDEKLFFGSGTQLSVL.

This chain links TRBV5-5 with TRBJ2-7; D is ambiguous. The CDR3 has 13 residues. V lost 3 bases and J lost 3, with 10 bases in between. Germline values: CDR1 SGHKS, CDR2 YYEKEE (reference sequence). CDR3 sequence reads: CASSSLAVYEQYF. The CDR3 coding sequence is TGTGCCAGCAGCTCTCTGGCGGTCTACGAGCAGTACTTC.

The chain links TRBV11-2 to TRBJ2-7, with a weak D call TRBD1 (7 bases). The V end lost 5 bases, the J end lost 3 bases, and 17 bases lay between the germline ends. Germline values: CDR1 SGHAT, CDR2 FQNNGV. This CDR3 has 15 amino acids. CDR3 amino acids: CASSPGRTGLYEQYF. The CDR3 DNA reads TGTGCCAGCAGCCCGGGGAGGACAGGCCTCTACGAGCAGTACTTC.

The CDR3 coding sequence is TGTGCCAGCAGCCGCACAGGGTCAAGCTACGAGCAGTACTTC. Translated: CASSRTGSSYEQYF. The rearrangement uses TRBV7-6 and TRBJ2-7, with D perhaps TRBD1 (6 bases). The CDR3 has 14 residues. Trimming removed 5 bases from V and 3 bases from J, with 14 bases in between. CDR1 is SGHVS and CDR2 is FNYEAQ in the germline V gene.

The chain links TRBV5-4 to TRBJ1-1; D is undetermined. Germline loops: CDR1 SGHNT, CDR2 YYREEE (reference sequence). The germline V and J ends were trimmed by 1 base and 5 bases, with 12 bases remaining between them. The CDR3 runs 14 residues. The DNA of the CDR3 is TGTGCCAGCAGCTTGAAAAGAAGGGTTACTGAAGCTTTCTTT. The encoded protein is CASSLKRRVTEAFF.

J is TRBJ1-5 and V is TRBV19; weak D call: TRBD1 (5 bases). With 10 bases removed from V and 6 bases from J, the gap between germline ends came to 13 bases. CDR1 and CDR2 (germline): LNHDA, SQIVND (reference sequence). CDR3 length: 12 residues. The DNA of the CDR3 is TGTGCCATGGGGGGAGGCGGTCAGCCCCAGCATTTT. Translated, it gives CAMGGGGQPQHF. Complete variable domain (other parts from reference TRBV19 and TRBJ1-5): DGGITQSPKYLFRKEGQNVTLSCEQNLNHDAMYWYRQDPGQGLRLIYYSQIVNDFQKGDIAEGYSVSREKKESFPLTVTSAQKNPTAFYLCAMGGGGQPQHFGDGTRLSIL.